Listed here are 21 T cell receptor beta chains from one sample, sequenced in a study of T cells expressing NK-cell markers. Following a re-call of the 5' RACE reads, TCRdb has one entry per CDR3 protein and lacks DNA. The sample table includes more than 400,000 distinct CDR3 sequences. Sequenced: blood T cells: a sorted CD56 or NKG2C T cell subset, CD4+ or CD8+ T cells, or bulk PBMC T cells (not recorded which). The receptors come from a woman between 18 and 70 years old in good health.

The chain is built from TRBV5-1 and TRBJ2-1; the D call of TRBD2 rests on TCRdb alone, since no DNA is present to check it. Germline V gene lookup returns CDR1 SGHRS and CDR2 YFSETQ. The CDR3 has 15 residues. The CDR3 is CASSLLNPRDNEQFF.

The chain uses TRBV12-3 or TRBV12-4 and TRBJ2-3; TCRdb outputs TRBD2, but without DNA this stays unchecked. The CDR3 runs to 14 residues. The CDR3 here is CASSPVRGWGTQYF.

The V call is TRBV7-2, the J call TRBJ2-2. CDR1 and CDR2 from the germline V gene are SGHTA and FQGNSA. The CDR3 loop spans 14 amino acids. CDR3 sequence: CASSPISSTGELFF.

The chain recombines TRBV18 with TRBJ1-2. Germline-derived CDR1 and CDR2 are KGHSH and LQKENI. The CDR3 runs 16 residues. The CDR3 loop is CASSPPWQSTDYGYTF.

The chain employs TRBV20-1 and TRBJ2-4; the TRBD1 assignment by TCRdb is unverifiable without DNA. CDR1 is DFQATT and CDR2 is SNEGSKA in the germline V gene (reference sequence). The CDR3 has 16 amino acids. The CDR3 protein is CSAPTTGNLAKNIQYF.

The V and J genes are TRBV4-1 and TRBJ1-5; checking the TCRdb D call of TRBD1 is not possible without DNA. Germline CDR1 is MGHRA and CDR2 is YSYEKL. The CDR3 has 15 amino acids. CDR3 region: CASSQGYGAYQPQHF.

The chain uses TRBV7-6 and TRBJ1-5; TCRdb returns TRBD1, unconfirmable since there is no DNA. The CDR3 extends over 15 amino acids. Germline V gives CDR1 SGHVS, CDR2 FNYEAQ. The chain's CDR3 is CASSLGVQGSQPQHF. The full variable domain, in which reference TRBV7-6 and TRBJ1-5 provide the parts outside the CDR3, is GAGVSQSPRYKVTKRGQDVALRCDPISGHVSLYWYRQALGQGPEFLTYFNYEAQQDKSGLPNDRFSAERPEGSISTLTIQRTEQRDSAMYRCASSLGVQGSQPQHFGDGTRLSIL.

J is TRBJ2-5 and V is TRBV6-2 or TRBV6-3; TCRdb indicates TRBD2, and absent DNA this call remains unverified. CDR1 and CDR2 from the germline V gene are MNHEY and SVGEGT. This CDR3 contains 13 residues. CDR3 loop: CASRRTYQETQYF.

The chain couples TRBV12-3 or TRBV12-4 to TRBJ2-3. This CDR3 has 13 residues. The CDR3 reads CASSFGSADTQYF.

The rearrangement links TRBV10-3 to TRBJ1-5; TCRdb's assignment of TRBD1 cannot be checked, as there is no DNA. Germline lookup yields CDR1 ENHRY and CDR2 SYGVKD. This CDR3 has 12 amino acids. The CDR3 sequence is CAIRQGDQPQHF.

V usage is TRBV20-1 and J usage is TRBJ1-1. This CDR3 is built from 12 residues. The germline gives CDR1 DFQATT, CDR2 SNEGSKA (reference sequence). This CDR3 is CSAIGRDTEAFF.

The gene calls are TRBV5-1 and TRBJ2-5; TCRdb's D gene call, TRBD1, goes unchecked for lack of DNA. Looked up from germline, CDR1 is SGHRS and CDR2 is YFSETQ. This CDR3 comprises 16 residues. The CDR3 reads CASSSVTGGIQETQYF.

CDR3 protein: CASSLERGPTLYEQYF. The chain couples TRBV7-9 to TRBJ2-7; TCRdb designates TRBD1, a call that cannot be tested without DNA. The germline CDR1 and CDR2 sequences are SEHNR and FQNEAQ (reference sequence). The CDR3 covers 16 residues.

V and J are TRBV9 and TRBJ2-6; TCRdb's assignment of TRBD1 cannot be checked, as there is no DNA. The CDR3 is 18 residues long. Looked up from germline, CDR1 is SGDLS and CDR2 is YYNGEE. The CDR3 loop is CASSPRTGPRSGANVLTF. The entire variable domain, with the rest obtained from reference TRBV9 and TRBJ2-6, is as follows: DSGVTQTPKHLITATGQRVTLRCSPRSGDLSVYWYQQSLDQGLQFLIQYYNGEERAKGNILERFSAQQFPDLHSELNLSSLELGDSALYFCASSPRTGPRSGANVLTFGAGSRLTVL.

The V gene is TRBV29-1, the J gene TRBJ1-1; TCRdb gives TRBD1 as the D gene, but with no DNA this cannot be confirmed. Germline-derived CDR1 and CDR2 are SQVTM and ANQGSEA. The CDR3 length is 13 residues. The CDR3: CSVRDRDGLGAFF.

The CDR3 here is CATQGSYEQYF. V and J are TRBV10-3 and TRBJ2-7. The CDR3 is 11 residues long. Germline CDR1 reads ENHRY; CDR2 reads SYGVKD.

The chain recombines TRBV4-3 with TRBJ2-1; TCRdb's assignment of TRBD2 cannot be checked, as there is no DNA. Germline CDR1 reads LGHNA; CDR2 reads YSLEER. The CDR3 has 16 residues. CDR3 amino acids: CASSPKTSGSYNEQFF.

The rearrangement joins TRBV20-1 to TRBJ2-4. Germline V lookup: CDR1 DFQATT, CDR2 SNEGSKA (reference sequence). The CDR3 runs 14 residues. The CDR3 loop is CSAGARTIKNIQYF.

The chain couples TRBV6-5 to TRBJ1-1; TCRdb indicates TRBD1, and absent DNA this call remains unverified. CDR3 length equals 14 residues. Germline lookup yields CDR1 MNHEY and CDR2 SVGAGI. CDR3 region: CASSYGGSGTEAFF.

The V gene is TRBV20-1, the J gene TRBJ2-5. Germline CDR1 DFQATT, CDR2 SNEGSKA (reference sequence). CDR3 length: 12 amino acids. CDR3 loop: CSVGLFQETQYF.

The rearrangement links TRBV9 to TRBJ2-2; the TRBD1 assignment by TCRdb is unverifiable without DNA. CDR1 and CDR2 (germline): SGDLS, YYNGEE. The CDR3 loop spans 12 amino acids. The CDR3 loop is CASSPGGWELFF.